One sample yielded the 21 T cell receptor beta chains listed below, sequenced in a study of T-cell reconstitution after alpha-beta-depleted transplantation in children. Construction of the TCRbeta library involved unique molecular identifiers. TCRdb redid the calling of the PCR reads with MiXCR, one entry per CDR3 protein. The sample consists of over 150,000 distinct CDR3 sequences, 14% to 15% of them appearing once. The sample consisted of PBMCs from the stem cell graft donor, taken from the stem cell graft. The receptors were sampled from a human donor who donated a stem cell graft to a child with acute lymphoblastic leukemia.

This clonotype has a count of ten or more. This chain uses TRBV29-1 with TRBJ2-1, with no clear D. In germline, CDR1 is SQVTM, CDR2 ANQGSEA. There are 14 residues in the CDR3. V was clipped by 4 bases and J by 6 bases, with 16 bases between them. The chain's CDR3 is CSVVPAGSPNEQFF. CDR3 nucleotide sequence: TGCAGCGTTGTTCCGGCAGGTAGTCCCAATGAGCAGTTCTTC.

This clonotype appeared many times. The chain uses TRBV12-3 or TRBV12-4 and TRBJ2-1; D is possibly TRBD2 (6 bases). This CDR3 has 15 residues. V dropped 1 base and J dropped 2 bases, with 9 bases sitting between them. The DNA of the CDR3 is TGTGCCAGCAGTTTAGGGCGGGGCACCTACAATGAGCAGTTCTTC. Residues: CASSLGRGTYNEQFF.

The chain is built from TRBV28 and TRBJ2-7, with 9 bases identical to TRBD1. This CDR3 has 15 amino acids. J lost 3 bases, V lost 5 bases, and 8 bases had no gene match. Germline V lookup: CDR1 MDHEN, CDR2 SYDVKM. CDR3: CASSLIQGAGYEQYF. The DNA of the CDR3 is TGTGCCAGCAGTCTAATACAGGGGGCAGGCTACGAGCAGTACTTC.

This clonotype was detected many times. The V and J genes are TRBV10-3 and TRBJ2-7, with D possibly being TRBD1 (6 bases). Germline values: CDR1 ENHRY, CDR2 SYGVKD. The CDR3 is made up of 13 amino acids. V dropped 9 bases and J dropped 4 bases, with 16 bases sitting between them. CDR3 amino acids: CAMQQGSEYEQYF. CDR3 DNA sequence: TGTGCCATGCAACAGGGTAGTGAGTACGAGCAGTACTTC.

In this sample, this clonotype turned up many times. The chain is built from TRBV20-1 and TRBJ1-1; tentatively, D is TRBD1 (5 bases). The CDR3 consists of 13 residues. The germline CDR1 and CDR2 sequences are DFQATT and SNEGSKA (reference sequence). Trimming took off 5 bases at V and 6 bases at J, with 16 bases between the two ends. CDR3 DNA: TGCAGTGCTCAGGGTGCAGGTGGCCCTGAAGCTTTCTTT. Translated: CSAQGAGGPEAFF.

This clonotype came up many times. The V call is TRBV12-3 or TRBV12-4, the J call TRBJ1-2; possibly TRBD1 for D (5 bases). The CDR3 consists of 18 residues. V was pared by 3 bases and J by 0 bases, with 20 bases between. This CDR3 is CASSFDVFETATNYGYTF. The CDR3 DNA reads TGTGCCAGCAGTTTTGATGTATTCGAGACAGCAACTAACTATGGCTACACCTTC.

The V call is TRBV11-2, the J call TRBJ2-7; D remains unclear. The CDR3 totals 15 residues. Per the germline V gene, CDR1 is SGHAT and CDR2 is FQNNGV. Trimming left V 5 bases short and J 5 bases short, with 19 bases between. CDR3 loop: CASSASWAFSNEQYF. CDR3 DNA sequence: TGTGCCAGCAGCGCCAGCTGGGCTTTCAGCAACGAGCAGTACTTC.

The chain joins TRBV7-7 to TRBJ2-5, with D maybe TRBD1 (6 bases). The ends were cut back, 2 bases at V and 4 bases at J, with 11 bases in the middle. This CDR3 region has 14 residues. Germline values: CDR1 SSHAT, CDR2 FNYEAQ (reference sequence). The CDR3 protein is CASSLFGRGETQYF. DNA of the CDR3: TGTGCCAGCAGCTTATTCGGCAGGGGAGAGACCCAGTACTTC. Variable domain in full (rest from reference TRBV7-7 and TRBJ2-5): GAGVSQSPRYKVTKRGQDVTLRCDPISSHATLYWYQQALGQGPEFLTYFNYEAQPDKSGLPSDRFSAERPEGSISTLTIQRTEQRDSAMYRCASSLFGRGETQYFGPGTRLLVL.

V gene TRBV11-2 combines with J gene TRBJ2-3, with 8 bases that match TRBD2. The CDR3 consists of 18 residues. Trimming removed 1 base from V and 2 bases from J; junction bases left unmatched: 11. The germline V gene has CDR1 SGHAT and CDR2 FQNNGV. The CDR3 here is CASSLVLAGSADTDTQYF. The CDR3 nucleotides are TGTGCCAGCAGCTTAGTCTTAGCGGGGAGCGCTGACACAGATACGCAGTATTTT.

The rearrangement joins TRBV27 to TRBJ1-2, with D possibly being TRBD1 (5 bases). The CDR3 spans 12 residues. V shed 8 bases and J shed 7 bases, with 14 bases lying between them. Germline CDR1 MNHEY, CDR2 SMNVEV (reference sequence). The chain's CDR3 is CASHHPGGGYTF. The DNA of the CDR3 is TGTGCCAGCCACCATCCCGGGGGTGGCTACACCTTC.

This clonotype was detected ten times or more. The chain uses TRBV9 and TRBJ2-3, with D hard to call. CDR3 length: 14 residues. Trimming removed 0 bases at V and 4 bases at J, with 9 bases between. Per germline, CDR1 SGDLS and CDR2 YYNGEE. CDR3 region: CASSVGARADTQYF. The CDR3 DNA follows: TGTGCCAGCAGCGTAGGGGCCCGGGCAGATACGCAGTATTTT.

This clonotype came up many times. The rearrangement uses TRBV6-2 or TRBV6-3 and TRBJ2-1; 13 bases map to TRBD2. Germline V CDR1 and CDR2: MNHEY, SVGEGT. J was trimmed by 9 bases and V by 6 bases; bases with no gene match: 11. The CDR3 has 16 residues. DNA for the CDR3: TGTGCCAGCAGGAAACTAGCGGGAGGGCCGGGGGCTGAGCAGTTCTTC. This gives the protein CASRKLAGGPGAEQFF.

This clonotype was observed many times. This chain connects TRBV12-3 or TRBV12-4 to TRBJ2-2; 8 bases agree with TRBD2. V was pared by 3 bases and J by 7 bases, with 7 bases of the junction left unmatched. The CDR3 has 15 residues. The CDR3 loop reads CASSLGTGRVGELFF. In DNA form, the CDR3 reads TGTGCCAGCAGTTTGGGGACCGGGAGGGTCGGGGAGCTGTTTTTT.

This clonotype was recorded at least ten times. Written as DNA, the CDR3 is TGTGCCATCAGTGACTTGGTTCAGCCCCAGCATTTT. It specifies CAISDLVQPQHF. This chain links TRBV10-3 with TRBJ1-5; D not resolved. Trimming took off 3 bases at V and 6 bases at J, with 6 bases between the two ends. Per germline, CDR1 ENHRY and CDR2 SYGVKD. CDR3 size: 12 residues.

The table lists this clonotype with many counts. The chain combines TRBV12-3 or TRBV12-4 with TRBJ1-3; perhaps TRBD1 as D (6 bases). The CDR3 has 15 amino acids. The V gene lost 7 bases and the J gene lost 4 bases, with 17 bases spanning the gap. The CDR3 here is CASTRERGGGNTIYF. The DNA for the CDR3 is TGTGCCAGCACCCGCGAGAGGGGGGGCGGAAACACCATATATTTT.

This clonotype was seen at least ten times. This sequence joins TRBV6-5 and TRBJ2-6; D might be TRBD1 (5 bases). The ends were cut back, 4 bases at V and 0 bases at J, with 10 bases in the middle. This CDR3 comprises 16 residues. Germline CDR1 MNHEY, CDR2 SVGAGI. CDR3 protein: CASSSRQSSGANVLTF. The CDR3 bases are TGTGCCAGCAGTTCCCGACAGAGCTCTGGGGCCAACGTCCTGACTTTC.

This clonotype came up many times. The V gene is TRBV5-1, the J gene TRBJ2-1; the D gene is possibly TRBD2 (6 bases). The CDR3 is 14 amino acids. Germline lookup yields CDR1 SGHRS and CDR2 YFSETQ. V was trimmed by 2 bases and J by 2 bases, leaving 8 bases between them. The CDR3 reads CASSFPGAYNEQFF. CDR3 bases: TGCGCCAGCAGCTTTCCGGGGGCCTACAATGAGCAGTTCTTC.

This clonotype was seen at least ten times. The CDR3 region is CSGRRELYYGAEAFF. CDR3 coding DNA: TGCAGCGGACGGCGGGAACTCTATTATGGTGCTGAAGCTTTCTTT. The V and J genes are TRBV29-1 and TRBJ1-1; D is ambiguous. From germline, CDR1 is SQVTM and CDR2 ANQGSEA. This CDR3 spans 15 amino acids. Trimming removed 7 bases at V and 6 bases at J, with 24 bases between.

This clonotype was seen ten or more times. The chain recombines TRBV20-1 with TRBJ2-5; D remains ambiguous. CDR3 length equals 15 residues. CDR1 and CDR2 (germline): DFQATT, SNEGSKA (reference sequence). Trimming removed 1 base at V and 5 bases at J, with 17 bases between. CDR3 coding DNA: TGCAGTGCTAGAGGGCTACCCGGAAAAATTGAGACCCAGTACTTC. Translated, it gives CSARGLPGKIETQYF.

This clonotype was counted between two and nine times. V is TRBV7-9 and J is TRBJ2-7, with 8 nucleotides matching TRBD2. The CDR3 length is 17 residues. V was clipped by 5 bases and J by 7 bases; unmatched bases: 19. Germline V gene data show CDR1 as SEHNR and CDR2 as FQNEAQ (reference sequence). CDR3 in amino acids: CASSRFPGLEDLFEQYF. The CDR3 DNA follows: TGTGCCAGCAGCCGCTTCCCGGGACTAGAAGATCTTTTTGAGCAGTACTTC.

V is TRBV11-2 and J is TRBJ2-7, with D tentatively TRBD2 (5 bases). Trimming removed 4 bases from V and 13 bases from J, with 26 bases in between. Per germline, CDR1 SGHAT and CDR2 FQNNGV. The CDR3 covers 15 residues. The CDR3, as DNA: TGTGCCAGCAGCTCGAGGGTGAAGACTATGGGAGAAGTTTACTTC. Translation: CASSSRVKTMGEVYF.